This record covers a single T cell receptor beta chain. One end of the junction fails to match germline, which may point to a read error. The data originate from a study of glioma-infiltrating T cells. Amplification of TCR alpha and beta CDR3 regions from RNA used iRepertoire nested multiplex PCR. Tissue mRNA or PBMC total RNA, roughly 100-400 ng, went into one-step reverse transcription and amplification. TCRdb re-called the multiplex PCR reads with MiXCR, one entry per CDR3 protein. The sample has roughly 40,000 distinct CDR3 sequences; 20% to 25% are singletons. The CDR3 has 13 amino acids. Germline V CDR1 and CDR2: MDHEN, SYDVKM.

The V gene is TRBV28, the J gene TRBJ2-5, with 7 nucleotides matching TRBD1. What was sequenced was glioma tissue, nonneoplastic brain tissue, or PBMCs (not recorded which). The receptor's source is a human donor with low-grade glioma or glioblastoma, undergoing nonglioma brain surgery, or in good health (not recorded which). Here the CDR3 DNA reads TGTGCCAGCAGTTTACAGGGGGTTGGGACCAAGTACTTC. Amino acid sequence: CASSLQGVGTKYF.